This T cell receptor beta chain is from a study of T cells after yellow fever vaccination. At the level of the study: When fractions had low cell numbers, they were prepared with SMART-Seq v4 Ultra Low Input.

TCRdb redid the calling of the 5' RACE reads with MiXCR, one entry per CDR3 protein. The table includes 300,000 to 350,000 distinct CDR3 sequences, roughly 4% detected once. This clonotype was picked up a small number of times. The germline CDR1 and CDR2 sequences are SGHVS and FNYEAQ. This CDR3 has 13 residues. After removal of 4 bases from V and 8 bases from J, the junction contained 3 bases not matched to a gene. The receptor was isolated from a man aged 18 to 29 who received the YFV17D yellow fever vaccine. The sequences come from PBMCs, collected 5 days after the yellow fever booster vaccination. The chain recombines TRBV7-6 with TRBJ2-1; 9 bases fit TRBD1. CDR3 loop: CASSSQGADEQFF. The CDR3 nucleotides read TGTGCCAGCAGCTCACAGGGGGCGGATGAGCAGTTCTTC.